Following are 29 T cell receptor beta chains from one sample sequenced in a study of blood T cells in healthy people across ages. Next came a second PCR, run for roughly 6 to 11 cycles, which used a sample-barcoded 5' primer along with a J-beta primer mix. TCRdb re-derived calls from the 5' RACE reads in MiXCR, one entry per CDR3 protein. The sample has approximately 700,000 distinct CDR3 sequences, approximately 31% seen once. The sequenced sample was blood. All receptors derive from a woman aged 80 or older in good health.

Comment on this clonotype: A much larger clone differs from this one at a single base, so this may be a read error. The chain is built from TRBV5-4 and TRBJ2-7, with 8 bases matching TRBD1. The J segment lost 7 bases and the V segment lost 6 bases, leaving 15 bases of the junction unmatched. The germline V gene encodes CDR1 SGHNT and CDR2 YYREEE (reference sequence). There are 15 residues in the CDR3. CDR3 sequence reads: CASTEGDRRYNEQYF. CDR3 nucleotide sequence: TGTGCCAGCACCGAAGGGGACAGGAGATACAATGAGCAGTACTTC.

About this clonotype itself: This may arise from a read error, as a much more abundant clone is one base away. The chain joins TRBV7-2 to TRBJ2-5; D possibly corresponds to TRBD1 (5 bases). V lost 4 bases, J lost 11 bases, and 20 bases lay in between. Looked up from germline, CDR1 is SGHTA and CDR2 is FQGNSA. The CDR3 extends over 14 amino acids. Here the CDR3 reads CASSWAQGPYDQYF. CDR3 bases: TGTGCCAGCAGCTGGGCTCAGGGCCCCTACGATCAGTACTTC.

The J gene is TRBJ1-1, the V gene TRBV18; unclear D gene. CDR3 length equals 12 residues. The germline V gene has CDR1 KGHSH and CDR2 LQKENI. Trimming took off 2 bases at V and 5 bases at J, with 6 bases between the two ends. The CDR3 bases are TGTGCCAGCTCACCAGTTAGGACTGAAGCTTTCTTT. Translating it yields CASSPVRTEAFF.

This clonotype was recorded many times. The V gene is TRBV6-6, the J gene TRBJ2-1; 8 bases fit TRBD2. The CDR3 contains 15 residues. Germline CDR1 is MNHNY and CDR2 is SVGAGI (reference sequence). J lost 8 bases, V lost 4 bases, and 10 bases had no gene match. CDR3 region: CASSSQSRLAHEQFF. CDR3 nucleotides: TGTGCCAGCAGTTCCCAAAGTCGACTAGCGCATGAGCAGTTCTTC.

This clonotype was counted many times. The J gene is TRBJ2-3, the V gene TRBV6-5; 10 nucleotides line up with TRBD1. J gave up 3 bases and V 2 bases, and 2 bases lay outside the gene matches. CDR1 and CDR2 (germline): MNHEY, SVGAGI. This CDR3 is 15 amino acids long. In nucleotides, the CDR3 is TGTGCCAGCAGTTACGAGGGACAGGGGACAGATACGCAGTATTTT. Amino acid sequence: CASSYEGQGTDTQYF.

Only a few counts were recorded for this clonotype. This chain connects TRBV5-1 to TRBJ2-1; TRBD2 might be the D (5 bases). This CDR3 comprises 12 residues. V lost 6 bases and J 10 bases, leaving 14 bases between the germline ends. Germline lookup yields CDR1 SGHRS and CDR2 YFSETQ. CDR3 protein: CASIGGYGEQFF. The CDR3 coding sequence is TGCGCCAGCATAGGCGGGTATGGGGAGCAGTTCTTC.

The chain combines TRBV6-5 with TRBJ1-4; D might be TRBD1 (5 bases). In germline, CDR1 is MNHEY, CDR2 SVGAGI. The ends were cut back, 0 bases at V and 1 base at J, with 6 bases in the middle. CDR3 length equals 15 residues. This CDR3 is CASSYSQGTNEKLFF. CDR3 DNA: TGTGCCAGCAGTTACTCGCAGGGAACTAATGAAAAACTGTTTTTT.

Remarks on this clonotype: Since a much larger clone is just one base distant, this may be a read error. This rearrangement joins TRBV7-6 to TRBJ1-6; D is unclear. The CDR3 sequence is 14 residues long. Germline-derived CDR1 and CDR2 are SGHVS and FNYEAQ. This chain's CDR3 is CASSFGKERSPPHF. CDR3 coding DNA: TGTGCCAGCAGCTTTGGGAAGGAGCGATCACCCCCCCACTTT.

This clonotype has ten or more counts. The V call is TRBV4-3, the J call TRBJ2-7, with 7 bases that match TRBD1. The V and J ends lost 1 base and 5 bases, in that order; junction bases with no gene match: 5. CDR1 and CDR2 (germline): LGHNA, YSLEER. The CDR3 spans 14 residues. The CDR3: CASSQVTGVNEQYF. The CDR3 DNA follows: TGCGCCAGCAGCCAAGTTACAGGGGTCAACGAGCAGTACTTC.

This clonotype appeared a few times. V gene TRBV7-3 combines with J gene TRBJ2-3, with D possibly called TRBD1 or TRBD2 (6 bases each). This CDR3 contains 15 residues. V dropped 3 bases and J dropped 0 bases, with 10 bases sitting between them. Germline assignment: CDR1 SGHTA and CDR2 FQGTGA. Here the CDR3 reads CASSFRGTSTDTQYF. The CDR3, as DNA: TGTGCCAGCAGCTTTAGGGGGACTAGCACAGATACGCAGTATTTT. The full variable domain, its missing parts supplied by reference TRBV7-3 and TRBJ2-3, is GAGVSQTPSNKVTEKGKYVELRCDPISGHTALYWYRQSLGQGPEFLIYFQGTGAADDSGLPNDRFFAVRPEGSVSTLKIQRTERGDSAVYLCASSFRGTSTDTQYFGPGTRLTVL.

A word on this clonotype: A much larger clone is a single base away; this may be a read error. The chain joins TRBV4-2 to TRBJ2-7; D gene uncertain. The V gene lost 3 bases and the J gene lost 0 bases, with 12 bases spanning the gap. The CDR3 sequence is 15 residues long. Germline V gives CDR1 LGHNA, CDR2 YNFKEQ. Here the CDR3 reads CASSHPGPDSYEQYF. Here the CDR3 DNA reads TGTGCCAGCAGCCATCCCGGGCCGGACTCCTACGAGCAGTACTTC.

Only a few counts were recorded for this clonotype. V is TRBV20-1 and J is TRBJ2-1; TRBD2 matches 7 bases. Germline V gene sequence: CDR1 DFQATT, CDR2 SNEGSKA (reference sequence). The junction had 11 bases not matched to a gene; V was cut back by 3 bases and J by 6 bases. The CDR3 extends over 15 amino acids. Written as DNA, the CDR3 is TGCAGTGCTAGTTGGATCAGCGGGGCGGGCAATGAGCAGTTCTTC. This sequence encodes CSASWISGAGNEQFF.

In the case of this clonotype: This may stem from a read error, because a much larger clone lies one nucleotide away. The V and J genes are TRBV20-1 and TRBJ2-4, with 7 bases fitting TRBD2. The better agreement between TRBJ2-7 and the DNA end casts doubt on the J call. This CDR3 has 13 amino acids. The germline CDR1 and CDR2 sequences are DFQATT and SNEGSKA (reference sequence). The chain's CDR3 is CSARGGGGSEQYF. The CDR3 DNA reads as TGCAGTGCTAGAGGGGGCGGGGGTAGCGAGCAGTACTTC.

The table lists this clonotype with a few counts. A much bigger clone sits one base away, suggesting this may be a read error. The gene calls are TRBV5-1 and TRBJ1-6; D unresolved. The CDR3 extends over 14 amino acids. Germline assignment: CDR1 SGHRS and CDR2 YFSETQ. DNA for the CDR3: TGCGCCAGCAGCTCCAGCTCCTATAATTCACCCCGCCACTTT. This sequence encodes CASSSSSYNSPRHF.

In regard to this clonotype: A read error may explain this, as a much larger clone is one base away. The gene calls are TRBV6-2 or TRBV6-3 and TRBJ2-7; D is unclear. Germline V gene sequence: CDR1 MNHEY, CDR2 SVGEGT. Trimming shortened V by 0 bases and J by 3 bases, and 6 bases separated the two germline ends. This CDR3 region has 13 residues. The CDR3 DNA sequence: TGTGCCAGCAGTTACTCGATCTGCTACGAGCAGTACTTC. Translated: CASSYSICYEQYF.

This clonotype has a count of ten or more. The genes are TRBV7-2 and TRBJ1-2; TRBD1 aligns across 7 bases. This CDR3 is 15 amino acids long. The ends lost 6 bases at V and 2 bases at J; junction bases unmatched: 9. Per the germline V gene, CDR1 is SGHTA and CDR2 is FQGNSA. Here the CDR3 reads CASRPTGATNYGYTF. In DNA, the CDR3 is TGTGCCAGCAGGCCTACAGGGGCGACGAACTATGGCTACACCTTC.

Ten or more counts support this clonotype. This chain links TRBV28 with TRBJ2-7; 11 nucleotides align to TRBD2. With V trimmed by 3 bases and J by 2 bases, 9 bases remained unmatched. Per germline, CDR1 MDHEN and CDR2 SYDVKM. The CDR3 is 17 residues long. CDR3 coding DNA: TGTGCCAGCAGTTTGCTAGCGGGGGGACCCCGACCCTACGAGCAGTACTTC. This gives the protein CASSLLAGGPRPYEQYF.

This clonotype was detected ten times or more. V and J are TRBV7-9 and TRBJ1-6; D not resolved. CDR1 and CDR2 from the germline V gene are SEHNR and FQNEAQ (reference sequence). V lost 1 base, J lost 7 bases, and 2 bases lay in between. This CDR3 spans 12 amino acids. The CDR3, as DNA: TGTGCCAGCAGCTTAGTAAATTCACCCCTCCACTTT. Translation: CASSLVNSPLHF.

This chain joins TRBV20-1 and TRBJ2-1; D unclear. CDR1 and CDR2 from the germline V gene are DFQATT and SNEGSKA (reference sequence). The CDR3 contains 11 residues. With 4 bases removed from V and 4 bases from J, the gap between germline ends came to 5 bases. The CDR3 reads CSANKYNEQFF. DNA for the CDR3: TGCAGTGCTAACAAGTACAATGAGCAGTTCTTC.

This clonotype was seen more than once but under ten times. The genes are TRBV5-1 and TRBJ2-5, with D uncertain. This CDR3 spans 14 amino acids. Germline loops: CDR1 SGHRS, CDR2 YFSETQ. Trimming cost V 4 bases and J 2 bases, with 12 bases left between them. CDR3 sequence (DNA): TGCGCCAGCAGCCACGTCACGGGTCAAGAGACCCAGTACTTC. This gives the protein CASSHVTGQETQYF.

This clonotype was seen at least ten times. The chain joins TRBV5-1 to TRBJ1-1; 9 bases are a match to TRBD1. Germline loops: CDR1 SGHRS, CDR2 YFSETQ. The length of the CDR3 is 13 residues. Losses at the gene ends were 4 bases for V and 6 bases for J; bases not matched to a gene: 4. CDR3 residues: CASSGTGRAEAFF. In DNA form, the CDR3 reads TGCGCCAGCAGCGGGACAGGGAGGGCTGAAGCTTTCTTT.

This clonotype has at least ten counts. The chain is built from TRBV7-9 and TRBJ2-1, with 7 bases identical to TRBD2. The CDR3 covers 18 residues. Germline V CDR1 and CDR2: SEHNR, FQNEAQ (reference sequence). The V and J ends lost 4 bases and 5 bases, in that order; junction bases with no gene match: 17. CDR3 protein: CASSSPQVGGTINNEQFF. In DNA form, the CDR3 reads TGTGCCAGCAGCTCCCCCCAGGTCGGGGGGACGATTAACAATGAGCAGTTCTTC. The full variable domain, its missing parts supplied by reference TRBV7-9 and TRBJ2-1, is DTGVSQNPRHKITKRGQNVTFRCDPISEHNRLYWYRQTLGQGPEFLTYFQNEAQLEKSRLLSDRFSAERPKGSFSTLEIQRTEQGDSAMYLCASSSPQVGGTINNEQFFGPGTRLTVL.

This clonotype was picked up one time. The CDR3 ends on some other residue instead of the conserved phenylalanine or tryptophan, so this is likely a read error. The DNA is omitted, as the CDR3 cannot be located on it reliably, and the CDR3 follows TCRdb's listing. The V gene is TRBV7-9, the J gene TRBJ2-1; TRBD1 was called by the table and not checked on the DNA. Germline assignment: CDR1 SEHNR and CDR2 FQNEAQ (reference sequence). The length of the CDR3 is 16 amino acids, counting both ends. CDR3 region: CASSAMGGQGNNERFV.

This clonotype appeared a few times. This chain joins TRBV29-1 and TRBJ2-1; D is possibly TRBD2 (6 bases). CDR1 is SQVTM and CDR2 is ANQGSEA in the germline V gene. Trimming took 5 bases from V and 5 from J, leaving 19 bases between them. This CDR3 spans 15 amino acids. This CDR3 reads CSVPRDGTYHNEQFF. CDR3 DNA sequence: TGCAGCGTTCCGCGGGACGGGACTTACCACAATGAGCAGTTCTTC.

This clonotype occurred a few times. CDR3 DNA: TGCAGTGCTACCAGACAGGGGATGGATGAAAAACTGTTTTTT. This gives the protein CSATRQGMDEKLFF. The chain is built from TRBV20-1 and TRBJ1-4; 8 nucleotides agree with TRBD1. V lost 4 bases, J lost 6 bases, and 7 bases stayed unmatched. CDR3 length: 14 residues. Germline V gene lookup returns CDR1 DFQATT and CDR2 SNEGSKA (reference sequence).

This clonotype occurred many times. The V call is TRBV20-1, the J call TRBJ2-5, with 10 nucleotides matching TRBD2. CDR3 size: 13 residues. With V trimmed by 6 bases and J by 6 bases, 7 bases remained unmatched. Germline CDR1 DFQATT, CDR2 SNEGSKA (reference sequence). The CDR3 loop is CSANLAGGQTQYF. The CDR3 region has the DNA TGCAGTGCCAACTTAGCGGGGGGACAGACCCAGTACTTC.

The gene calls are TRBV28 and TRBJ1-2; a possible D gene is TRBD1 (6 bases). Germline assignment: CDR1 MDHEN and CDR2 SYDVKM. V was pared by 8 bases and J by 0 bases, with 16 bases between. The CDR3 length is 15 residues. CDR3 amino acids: CASLGQTLANYGYTF. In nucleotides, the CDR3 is TGTGCCAGCTTAGGACAGACTCTAGCTAACTATGGCTACACCTTC.

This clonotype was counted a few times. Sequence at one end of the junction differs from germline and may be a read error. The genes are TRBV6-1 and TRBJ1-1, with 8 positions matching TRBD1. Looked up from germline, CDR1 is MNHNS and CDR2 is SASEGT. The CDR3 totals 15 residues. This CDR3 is CASREAGGADTEAFF. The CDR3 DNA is TGTGCCAGCAGGGAAGCAGGGGGCGCGGACACTGAAGCTTTCTTT.

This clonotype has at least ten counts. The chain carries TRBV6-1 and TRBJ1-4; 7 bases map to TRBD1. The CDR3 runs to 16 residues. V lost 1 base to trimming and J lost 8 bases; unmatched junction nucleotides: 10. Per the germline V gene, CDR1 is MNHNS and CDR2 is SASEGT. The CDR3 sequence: CASSEDRGRLREKLFF. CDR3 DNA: TGTGCCAGCAGTGAAGACAGGGGTCGTCTTCGAGAAAAACTGTTTTTT.